The present T cell receptor beta chain was sequenced within a study of T cells expressing NK-cell markers. Study-level information: TCR beta repertoires came from sorted CD3+CD56+NKG2C+, CD3+CD56+NKG2C- and CD3+CD56-NKG2C+ T cells. Of eight sequenced donors, seven were HCMV-seropositive and one HCMV-seronegative.

Details on this clonotype: The antigen is undetermined.

TCRdb reprocessed the 5' RACE reads, keeping one entry per CDR3 protein, no DNA. The sample's table shows hundreds of thousands of distinct CDR3 sequences. Points from the study as a whole: Roughly 6 donors showed dominant NKG2C+ clonotypes comprising about 1.0-7.5% of their CD8+ T cells.

The CDR3 loop spans 14 amino acids. CDR1 is LGHNA, CDR2 YSLEER, per germline. The origin of this receptor is a woman between 18 and 75 years old in good health. Sequencing was carried out using blood T cells: a sorted CD56 or NKG2C T cell subset, CD4+ or CD8+ T cells, or bulk PBMC T cells (not recorded which). V usage is TRBV4-3 and J usage is TRBJ2-1; TCRdb gives TRBD2 as the D gene, but with no DNA this cannot be confirmed. This chain's CDR3 is CASSQEWAGNEQFF.